The table lists the clone carrying this TCR beta chain with many counts. Its target is unknown. The sample originates from a study of glioma-infiltrating T cells. Germline V gene lookup returns CDR1 LGHDT and CDR2 YNNKEL (reference sequence). Trimming took 3 bases from V and 3 from J, leaving 9 bases between them. CDR3 length: 14 residues. Study observations and caveats: Tissue-blood divergence was below expectation in non-neoplastic patients, above in gliomas.

The iRepertoire nested amplicon-rescue multiplex PCR amplified TCR alpha and beta CDR3s from RNA. From the multiplex PCR reads, TCRdb called clonotypes with MiXCR, one entry per CDR3 protein. The sample records fewer than 250,000 distinct CDR3 sequences, about 32% being singletons. The genes are TRBV3-1 and TRBJ2-1; no clear D gene. Sequencing input: glioma tissue, nonneoplastic brain tissue, or PBMCs (not recorded which). This receptor was obtained from a human donor with low-grade glioma or glioblastoma, undergoing nonglioma brain surgery, or in good health (not recorded which). CDR3 bases: TGTGCCAGCAGCCAGGTGAGACGCTACAATGAGCAGTTCTTC. Translation gives CASSQVRRYNEQFF.